This entry lists 11 T cell receptor beta chains sequenced from one sample in a study of identical twins. TCRdb reprocessed the 5' RACE reads with MiXCR, giving one entry per CDR3 protein. The sample has about 430,000 distinct CDR3 sequences, roughly 18% seen once. Sequences were obtained from naive T cells sorted from blood. These TCRs come from a man aged 45-65 years in good health.

This clonotype has at least ten counts. This rearrangement joins TRBV5-5 to TRBJ2-1, with D tentatively TRBD1 (5 bases). Trimming cost V 2 bases and J 1 base, with 10 bases left between them. Germline values: CDR1 SGHKS, CDR2 YYEKEE (reference sequence). This CDR3 has 15 residues. CDR3: CASSFAGKSYNEQFF. CDR3 in DNA: TGTGCCAGCAGCTTCGCAGGGAAGTCCTACAATGAGCAGTTCTTC. Complete variable domain (other parts from reference TRBV5-5 and TRBJ2-1): DAGVTQSPTHLIKTRGQQVTLRCSPISGHKSVSWYQQVLGQGPQFIFQYYEKEERGRGNFPDRFSARQFPNYSSELNVNALLLGDSALYLCASSFAGKSYNEQFFGPGTRLTVL.

The sample holds many counts of this clonotype. The V and J genes are TRBV18 and TRBJ2-1; the D is unclear. V was pared by 5 bases and J by 6 bases, with 17 bases between. CDR3 length: 15 residues. The germline V gene encodes CDR1 KGHSH and CDR2 LQKENI. CDR3 nucleotides: TGTGCCAGCTCAATAACTACGGGCCGCACCAATGAGCAGTTCTTC. Translating it yields CASSITTGRTNEQFF.

This clonotype was counted only a few times. The chain is built from TRBV7-6 and TRBJ2-1; no reliable D call. The germline V gene encodes CDR1 SGHVS and CDR2 FNYEAQ. This CDR3 contains 15 residues. V lost 4 bases and J lost 4, with 14 bases in between. In nucleotides, the CDR3 is TGTGCCAGCAGCTCCAACAGAGATTATTACAATGAGCAGTTCTTC. Its translation: CASSSNRDYYNEQFF.

This sequence joins TRBV13 and TRBJ2-6; the D gene is possibly TRBD2 (5 bases). Germline CDR1 and CDR2: PRHDT and FYEKMQ (reference sequence). Trimming left V 3 bases short and J 2 bases short, with 8 bases between. This CDR3 has 15 amino acids. The CDR3: CASSFAGTGANVLTF. CDR3 in DNA: TGTGCCAGCAGCTTCGCGGGCACTGGGGCCAACGTCCTGACTTTC.

This clonotype was seen repeatedly, ten times or more. The rearrangement joins TRBV6-5 to TRBJ1-5; a weak D match, TRBD1 (5 bases). This CDR3 has 14 residues. The V end was cut by 4 bases, the J end by 5 bases, with 12 bases between. Looked up from germline, CDR1 is MNHEY and CDR2 is SVGAGI. The CDR3 here is CASSSGTPDQPQHF. The CDR3 nucleotides are TGTGCCAGCAGTTCCGGGACTCCCGATCAGCCCCAGCATTTT.

As for this clonotype: At one end, the junction sequence differs from germline, possibly due to a read error. This chain links TRBV29-1 with TRBJ1-3; D is ambiguous. Looked up from germline, CDR1 is SQVTM and CDR2 is ANQGSEA. The CDR3 length is 14 residues. CDR3 sequence (DNA): TGCAGCGTTGAAGAGATCCTCTCTGGGAACACCATATATTTT. It specifies CSVEEILSGNTIYF.

The chain couples TRBV6-1 to TRBJ2-7, with D possibly called TRBD1 or TRBD2 (5 bases each). Germline V lookup: CDR1 MNHNS, CDR2 SASEGT. This CDR3 contains 15 residues. V lost 5 bases and J lost 5, with 19 bases in between. The CDR3 region has the DNA TGTGCCAGCAGTCCGAGGCCCCGGGTGGGGGACGAGCAGTACTTC. Its translation: CASSPRPRVGDEQYF.

There are many counts of this clonotype. The chain uses TRBV7-2 and TRBJ2-2; D gene uncertain. Trimming took 5 bases from V and 1 from J, leaving 11 bases between them. The CDR3 covers 15 residues. Germline-derived CDR1 and CDR2 are SGHTA and FQGNSA. CDR3 nucleotide sequence: TGTGCCAGCAGCCCGAGGAGACTGAACACCGGGGAGCTGTTTTTT. It is translated as CASSPRRLNTGELFF. The full variable domain, with the rest looked up from reference TRBV7-2 and TRBJ2-2, is GAGVSQSPSNKVTEKGKDVELRCDPISGHTALYWYRQSLGQGLEFLIYFQGNSAPDKSGLPSDRFSAERTGGSVSTLTIQRTQQEDSAVYLCASSPRRLNTGELFFGEGSRLTVL.

This clonotype appeared a few times. This rearrangement joins TRBV20-1 to TRBJ2-1, with TRBD2 matching over 8 bases. Germline lookup yields CDR1 DFQATT and CDR2 SNEGSKA (reference sequence). J lost 8 bases, V lost 6 bases, and 12 bases had no gene match. The CDR3 has 14 residues. The CDR3 DNA is TGCAGTGCCACCAGCGGGAGCGACATGGATGAGCAGTTCTTC. It is translated as CSATSGSDMDEQFF.

This chain connects TRBV2 to TRBJ2-4; a weak D match, TRBD2 (5 bases). This CDR3 contains 13 residues. Trimming took 8 bases from V and 0 from J, leaving 8 bases between them. CDR1 and CDR2 from the germline V gene are SNHLY and FYNNEI. The CDR3 spells CASQGLAKNIQYF. The CDR3, as DNA: TGTGCCAGCCAAGGACTAGCCAAAAACATTCAGTACTTC.

The CDR3 DNA reads as TGCAGTGCTAGACTAGCGGGAGTGGTCAATGAGCAGTTCTTC. Translating gives CSARLAGVVNEQFF. The chain links TRBV20-1 to TRBJ2-1; TRBD2 aligns across 10 bases. CDR3 length: 14 residues. Germline V gene sequence: CDR1 DFQATT, CDR2 SNEGSKA (reference sequence). The J segment lost 6 bases and the V segment lost 2 bases, leaving 4 bases of the junction unmatched.